The 30 T cell receptor beta chains in this list originate from one sample, sequenced in a study of beta chain features in type 1 diabetes. Findings and limits, study-wide: All four CD4+ subsets of Type 1 diabetes patients contained TCRB CDR3s that were moderately but significantly shorter.

The investigators reverse transcribed all of the isolated RNA, so they sequenced expressed TCRB transcripts. Data came from immunoSEQ multiplex PCR; TCRdb stores just in-frame clones and leaves some out. The data show 200,000 to 300,000 clones, roughly 21% seen once. Their specific antigens are unknown. Sequencing was done on a sample of naive CD4+ T cells from blood. These receptors originate from a woman between 40 and 55 years old with type 1 diabetes.

The chain employs TRBV5-6 and TRBJ2-7; D perhaps matches TRBD1 (6 bases). Trimming stripped 3 bases from V and 2 bases from J, with 9 bases between. The germline CDR1 and CDR2 sequences are SGHDT and YYEEEE. This CDR3 has 13 residues. CDR3 loop: CASSSTGPYEQYF. The CDR3 nucleotides read TGTGCCAGCAGCTCCACAGGGCCCTACGAGCAGTACTTC.

There are a few counts of this clone. The CDR3 reads CATSGYGKDTDTQYF. The CDR3, as DNA: TGTGCCACCAGCGGATACGGGAAAGACACAGATACGCAGTATTTT. The rearrangement joins TRBV15 to TRBJ2-3, with D possibly TRBD2 on 5 matching bases. The V and J ends lost 5 bases and 2 bases respectively, with 14 bases between them. The CDR3 runs to 15 residues. The germline gives CDR1 LNHNV, CDR2 YYDKDF (reference sequence).

This chain connects TRBV30 to TRBJ2-7, with TRBD1 matching 12 bases. CDR3 length: 13 amino acids. CDR1 GTSNPN and CDR2 SVGIG come from the germline V gene (reference sequence). Trimming removed 2 bases from V and 6 bases from J; junction bases left unmatched: 2. As DNA, the CDR3 is TGTGCCTGGAGTTGGGACAGGGGGCGCGAGCAGTACTTC. This sequence encodes CAWSWDRGREQYF. Looking up the rest from reference TRBV30 and TRBJ2-7 gives the full variable domain: SQTIHQWPATLVQPVGSPLSLECTVEGTSNPNLYWYRQAAGRGLQLLFYSVGIGQISSEVPQNLSASRPQDRQFILSSKKLLLSDSGFYLCAWSWDRGREQYFGPGTRLTVT.

This chain connects TRBV7-9 to TRBJ1-5; TRBD1 matches at 10 bases. The V gene end was trimmed by 5 bases and the J gene end by 2 bases; junction bases not matched to a gene: 3. CDR3 length: 15 residues. The germline CDR1 and CDR2 sequences are SEHNR and FQNEAQ (reference sequence). CDR3 protein: CASSRGTGGNQPQHF. Written as DNA, the CDR3 is TGTGCCAGCAGCCGGGGGACAGGGGGCAATCAGCCCCAGCATTTT.

This clone was detected a few times. Other DNA sequences in this sample translate to the same CDR3. This chain joins TRBV29-1 and TRBJ1-2, with 7 nucleotides matching TRBD1. V was clipped by 4 bases and J by 2 bases; unmatched bases: 1. CDR3 length: 12 amino acids. Looked up from germline, CDR1 is SQVTM and CDR2 is ANQGSEA. The CDR3 DNA reads TGCAGCGTTGGGGGACAGAACTATGGCTACACCTTC. Its translation: CSVGGQNYGYTF.

The sample holds a few counts of this clone. The chain links TRBV4-1 to TRBJ1-3; 7 nucleotides line up with TRBD1. V lost 4 bases, J lost 0 bases, and 9 bases stayed unmatched. This CDR3 comprises 17 residues. Germline V gene data show CDR1 as MGHRA and CDR2 as YSYEKL. CDR3: CASSRGQTDLSGNTIYF. In DNA, the CDR3 is TGCGCCAGCAGCCGGGGACAGACAGACCTCTCTGGAAACACCATATATTTT.

In its sample, this clone was seen a few times. The gene calls are TRBV9 and TRBJ2-7, with 9 positions matching TRBD2. CDR3 length: 18 amino acids. Germline V gene data show CDR1 as SGDLS and CDR2 as YYNGEE. With V trimmed by 0 bases and J by 3 bases, 13 bases remained unmatched. The CDR3 loop is CASSVGAGGPPQYYEQYF. Written as DNA, the CDR3 is TGTGCCAGCAGCGTAGGGGCGGGGGGGCCGCCTCAATACTACGAGCAGTACTTC.

The CDR3: CASTLATGDFGYTF. In nucleotides, the CDR3 is TGTGCCAGCACCCTTGCGACGGGGGATTTTGGCTACACCTTC. V usage is TRBV2 and J usage is TRBJ1-2; D may be TRBD1 (5 bases). This CDR3 region has 14 residues. Trimming shortened V by 7 bases and J by 7 bases, and 19 bases separated the two germline ends. CDR1 is SNHLY and CDR2 is FYNNEI in the germline V gene.

The rearrangement links TRBV28 to TRBJ2-5; D is uncertain. V was pared by 4 bases and J by 8 bases, with 11 bases between. The CDR3 covers 12 residues. Germline lookup yields CDR1 MDHEN and CDR2 SYDVKM. CDR3 amino acids: CASSSSLSTQYF. For the CDR3, the DNA is TGTGCCAGCAGTTCCTCCCTTTCCACCCAGTACTTC.

This sequence joins TRBV7-2 and TRBJ1-1; 7 nucleotides agree with TRBD1. The V gene end was trimmed by 5 bases and the J gene end by 5 bases; junction bases not matched to a gene: 11. Germline V lookup: CDR1 SGHTA, CDR2 FQGNSA. The CDR3 has 15 residues. The CDR3 region has the DNA TGTGCCAGCAGCCTATGGACAGGAAGGGGTACTGAAGCTTTCTTT. It is translated as CASSLWTGRGTEAFF.

The V gene is TRBV30, the J gene TRBJ1-4, with TRBD1 matching over 7 bases. Germline CDR1 and CDR2: GTSNPN and SVGIG (reference sequence). The CDR3 has 13 residues. V lost 6 bases and J lost 6; bases outside the gene matches: 7. For the CDR3, the DNA is TGTGCCTGCTGGGACAGCCGATATGAAAAACTGTTTTTT. The encoded protein is CACWDSRYEKLFF.

The J gene is TRBJ1-1, the V gene TRBV4-1; a possible D gene is TRBD1 (5 bases). V shed 3 bases and J shed 8 bases, with 16 bases lying between them. Germline V gene lookup returns CDR1 MGHRA and CDR2 YSYEKL. The CDR3 runs to 14 residues. The CDR3 DNA reads TGCGCCAGCAGCCAGCACACGCGGGGGAGGGAAGCTTTCTTT. This codes for CASSQHTRGREAFF.

The chain uses TRBV6-5 and TRBJ1-1, with D uncertain. Trimming removed 0 bases at V and 0 bases at J, with 5 bases between. This CDR3 contains 14 residues. Germline assignment: CDR1 MNHEY and CDR2 SVGAGI. The CDR3 reads CASSYSRVNTEAFF. The CDR3 region has the DNA TGTGCCAGCAGTTACTCGAGGGTGAACACTGAAGCTTTCTTT.

This clone has more than one count but fewer than ten. The V and J genes are TRBV29-1 and TRBJ2-1, with a possible D match to TRBD1 (7 bases). V was trimmed by 7 bases and J by 0 bases, leaving 13 bases between them. CDR1 is SQVTM, CDR2 ANQGSEA, per germline. The CDR3 contains 14 residues. The CDR3 reads CSALQGGSYNEQFF. CDR3 DNA sequence: TGCAGCGCCCTCCAGGGGGGCTCCTACAATGAGCAGTTCTTC.

This clone has a handful of counts. The chain carries TRBV7-2 and TRBJ2-1, with 7 bases identical to TRBD2. CDR1 and CDR2 (germline): SGHTA, FQGNSA. The CDR3 is 17 residues long. V lost 0 bases, J lost 0 bases, and 5 bases stayed unmatched. The CDR3: CASSLAITSASYNEQFF. DNA for the CDR3: TGTGCCAGCAGCTTAGCGATTACTAGCGCCTCCTACAATGAGCAGTTCTTC.

The rearrangement uses TRBV25-1 and TRBJ2-7; tentatively, D is TRBD1 (6 bases). The CDR3 runs to 13 residues. Looked up from germline, CDR1 is MGHDK and CDR2 is SYGVNS. Trimming removed 8 bases from V and 0 bases from J, with 11 bases in between. This CDR3 reads CASEKDSSYEQYF. Here the CDR3 DNA reads TGTGCCAGCGAGAAGGACAGCTCCTACGAGCAGTACTTC.

V and J are TRBV9 and TRBJ2-7; the D is unclear. Germline CDR1 SGDLS, CDR2 YYNGEE. The V end was cut by 4 bases, the J end by 1 base, with 9 bases between. The CDR3 is 13 residues long. The CDR3 is CASSSDTSYEQYF. Written as DNA, the CDR3 is TGTGCCAGCAGCTCCGACACGTCCTACGAGCAGTACTTC.

This clone was counted between two and nine times. The chain recombines TRBV5-1 with TRBJ2-7, with 7 bases fitting TRBD1. Trimming took 4 bases from V and 1 from J; bases not matched to a gene: 5. This CDR3 spans 14 amino acids. Germline V gene lookup returns CDR1 SGHRS and CDR2 YFSETQ. The CDR3 reads CASSLDRASYEQYF. In DNA, the CDR3 is TGCGCCAGCAGCCTCGACAGGGCTTCCTACGAGCAGTACTTC.

In this sample, this clone turned up a few times. The chain joins TRBV9 to TRBJ2-2, with 10 bases fitting TRBD2. J was trimmed by 6 bases and V by 3 bases; bases with no gene match: 8. The CDR3 length is 16 residues. Looked up from germline, CDR1 is SGDLS and CDR2 is YYNGEE. The CDR3 reads CASSATSGILSGELFF. The CDR3 nucleotides read TGTGCCAGCAGCGCCACTAGCGGGATTTTGTCCGGGGAGCTGTTTTTT.

This clone has only a few counts. V is TRBV7-8 and J is TRBJ2-3; D is uncertain. V was clipped by 3 bases and J by 0 bases, with 10 bases between them. The CDR3 runs 15 residues. CDR1 SGHVS and CDR2 FQNEAQ come from the germline V gene. CDR3 nucleotide sequence: TGTGCCAGCAGCTTCGATGGCCGTAGCACAGATACGCAGTATTTT. Its translation: CASSFDGRSTDTQYF.

The chain links TRBV19 to TRBJ2-7; perhaps TRBD1 as D (5 bases). CDR1 is LNHDA, CDR2 SQIVND, per germline (reference sequence). The length of the CDR3 is 14 residues. Trimming cost V 6 bases and J 3 bases, with 15 bases left between them. CDR3 nucleotide sequence: TGTGCCAGTAGCCTCAGGGTAACCGACTACGAGCAGTACTTC. Protein: CASSLRVTDYEQYF.

The chain combines TRBV28 with TRBJ2-7; TRBD1 might be the D (6 bases). The CDR3 runs 12 residues. Germline values: CDR1 MDHEN, CDR2 SYDVKM. Trimming cost V 6 bases and J 2 bases, with 8 bases left between them. The CDR3 nucleotides read TGTGCCAGCAGAGAGGGGGCCTACGAGCAGTACTTC. Its protein is CASREGAYEQYF.

The rearrangement joins TRBV11-2 to TRBJ2-2; maybe TRBD1 (6 bases). Trimming removed 0 bases at V and 5 bases at J, with 7 bases between. Per the germline V gene, CDR1 is SGHAT and CDR2 is FQNNGV. This CDR3 is built from 14 residues. For the CDR3, the DNA is TGTGCCAGCAGCTTAGACAGGGGAACCGGGGAGCTGTTTTTT. It specifies CASSLDRGTGELFF.

This clone turned up a few times. This chain joins TRBV28 and TRBJ2-1, with 7 bases matching TRBD2. Germline lookup yields CDR1 MDHEN and CDR2 SYDVKM. This CDR3 spans 14 amino acids. The V and J ends lost 5 bases and 7 bases, in that order; junction bases with no gene match: 8. The CDR3 DNA is TGTGCCAGCAGTATCACTAGCGCGTTAAATGAGCAGTTCTTC. Protein sequence: CASSITSALNEQFF. Variable domain in full (rest from reference TRBV28 and TRBJ2-1): DVKVTQSSRYLVKRTGEKVFLECVQDMDHENMFWYRQDPGLGLRLIYFSYDVKMKEKGDIPEGYSVSREKKERFSLILESASTNQTSMYLCASSITSALNEQFFGPGTRLTVL.

V gene TRBV9 combines with J gene TRBJ2-7, with 7 nucleotides matching TRBD1. CDR3 length: 15 amino acids. The germline V gene encodes CDR1 SGDLS and CDR2 YYNGEE. Trimming took 4 bases from V and 1 from J; bases not matched to a gene: 8. DNA for the CDR3: TGTGCCAGCAGCATGTCCGGGACAGAGTCCTACGAGCAGTACTTC. It encodes CASSMSGTESYEQYF.

The V and J genes are TRBV28 and TRBJ2-7, with 10 bases identical to TRBD1. V gave up 7 bases and J gave up 2 bases; unmatched junction bases: 5. Germline-derived CDR1 and CDR2 are MDHEN and SYDVKM. The CDR3 has 14 amino acids. The CDR3 nucleotides are TGTGCCAGCACCGACGGACAGGGGGCCTACGAGCAGTACTTC. It translates to CASTDGQGAYEQYF. Full variable domain (rest looked up from reference TRBV28 and TRBJ2-7): DVKVTQSSRYLVKRTGEKVFLECVQDMDHENMFWYRQDPGLGLRLIYFSYDVKMKEKGDIPEGYSVSREKKERFSLILESASTNQTSMYLCASTDGQGAYEQYFGPGTRLTVT.

This clone was observed a few times. The chain employs TRBV6-5 and TRBJ2-4; 7 bases fit TRBD1. V dropped 8 bases and J dropped 8; count of bases not matched to a gene: 6. Germline V gene data show CDR1 as MNHEY and CDR2 as SVGAGI. CDR3 length: 12 amino acids. The CDR3 loop reads CASVDRKYIQYF. The CDR3 nucleotides read TGTGCCAGCGTGGACAGGAAATACATTCAGTACTTC.

This sequence joins TRBV5-1 and TRBJ2-1; 8 bases agree with TRBD1. Germline CDR1 and CDR2: SGHRS and YFSETQ. V lost 0 bases to trimming and J lost 4 bases; unmatched junction nucleotides: 6. This CDR3 has 16 amino acids. The CDR3 loop is CASSLGGQGEYNEQFF. The CDR3, as DNA: TGCGCCAGCAGCTTGGGAGGACAGGGTGAATACAATGAGCAGTTCTTC.

The CDR3 coding sequence is TGTGCCAGCAGTGACGGGGCAGGGGGCTCTGGGGCCAACGTCCTGACTTTC. Translating gives CASSDGAGGSGANVLTF. The V gene is TRBV2, the J gene TRBJ2-6, with TRBD1 matching over 7 bases. CDR3 length: 17 amino acids. V was clipped by 3 bases and J by 0 bases; unmatched bases: 5. Germline V gene sequence: CDR1 SNHLY, CDR2 FYNNEI.

The V call is TRBV5-4, the J call TRBJ2-1; perhaps TRBD2 as D (5 bases). Trimming shortened V by 2 bases and J by 3 bases, and 21 bases separated the two germline ends. The CDR3 is made up of 18 amino acids. CDR1 and CDR2 (germline): SGHNT, YYREEE (reference sequence). The DNA for the CDR3 is TGTGCCAGCAGCTTCGGACTTCTGGTAGGGCTTAGCTACAATGAGCAGTTCTTC. This encodes CASSFGLLVGLSYNEQFF.